Described below is a single TCR beta chain sequence and its context. No cognate antigen has been identified for it. Nothing much larger sits one base from this clone, and base qualities are not available. Other DNA sequences from this sample encode an identical CDR3 as well. These data come from a study of shared clonotypes between healthy human individuals (dated by TCRdb to 2020 to 2021). Turning to the overall study: The cohort comprised a couple of women and a few men aged 18 to 49 years. Leukapheresis yielded between about 0.85 and 10 billion PBMCs per donor. Different laboratories and diverse techniques were used to prepare libraries and sequence TCR repertoires, to increase sequencing depth and limit assay-specific biases. For each donor, three plates each were used for CD4 naive and CD4 memory, two plates were used for CD8 naive, and one plate was used for CD8 memory. Blood TCR repertoires of about 5 healthy adults were deeply sequenced to estimate repertoire size and the extent of clonotype sharing between individuals.

Using the deep immunoSEQ assay, TCR CDR3 regions were amplified from genomic DNA by multiplex PCR. Genomic DNA extracted from each cell subset was distributed evenly over all wells of several immunoSEQ 96-well plates, and each plate served as one replicate. For sorted subsets, roughly 190 ng of genomic DNA, equivalent to about 30,000 T cell genomes, went into each replicate PCR. Purified libraries were quantified with a Qubit 3.0 fluorometer, sized on a Bioanalyzer 2100, and re-quantified with the KAPA Library Quantification kit. Every immunoSEQ 96-well plate was sequenced on a separate single-read 150-cycle Illumina NextSeq 550 flow cell. Processing in the source paper ran as follows. Because the immunoSEQ output included only junctional sequences and no quality scores, the filtering could not be the same as the filtering used for full-length reads. To assign V/J genes and CDR3, sequences were annotated against IMGT germline references using PyIR, a Python wrapper for IgBLAST v1.9. Reads were removed for weak V/J assignments (E-value above 1e-6), missing CDR3, stop codons, out-of-frame junctions, or ambiguous translated residues. V3J clonotypes were defined by identical inferred V gene, J gene, and CDR3 amino acid sequence. The percentage overlap between two repertoires was calculated by dividing the number of shared unique clonotypes by the size of the smaller repertoire. Repertoire richness was assessed with RTK rarefaction, the Chao1 estimator, and Recon v2.1 estimates of unobserved clonotypes. OLGA was used to compute generation probabilities for all TCRbeta clonotypes that the gDNA method yielded from four donors. Here the immuneACCESS table is served through TCRdb, limited to in-frame sequences with V and J called. Missing clones are a known gap in these copies; in checked studies unresolved V genes cover under half, and the rest lacks a known reason. V and J calls and clone size follow that table, whereas D and trimming were derived from the DNA. This sample holds roughly 2.2 million clones; about nine tenths were observed only once. Together, the top ten hold 0.37% of the sample.

The donors were healthy, HIV-negative adults with no recently reported acute infections or vaccinations. All donors were Caucasian adults living in Nashville, Tennessee, USA. CD4+ T cells were enriched through magnetic negative selection, after which naive cells were positively selected on CD45RA and the remaining negative fraction served as the memory subset. After blood collection by leukapheresis, PBMCs were isolated using Ficoll-Histopaque density gradient centrifugation and then cryopreserved in the vapor phase of liquid nitrogen. Analytical flow cytometry was used to check the purity and quantity of each magnetically sorted T cell population. Genomic DNA was isolated from every sorted fraction and measured by UV absorbance on a Nanodrop 2000c. The CDR3 holds 14 amino acids from the cysteine to the phenylalanine. Only the CDR3 portion is preserved as DNA: 42 bases, with reading frame beginning at the first base. As encoded in the germline V gene, CDR1 is SGHRS while CDR2 is YFSETQ. V is shortened by 4 bases, J by 4 bases, and the region joining them spans 11 bases.

The research as a whole found: Only blood was sampled, and tissue TCR repertoires likely differ from those in blood. Pairwise subsampling led to the expectation that sequencing depth would affect the degree of clonotype sharing among donors. Compared with non-shared clonotypes, the clonotypes found in all four sorted-subset donors had higher generation probabilities. Incomplete sequencing was indicated by rarefaction of sorted-subset datasets, despite the large sequencing depth. Naive subsets generally had larger estimated clonotype richness than memory subsets did. Approximately 4.8% of naive CD4, 3.5% of naive CD8, about 2.5% of memory CD4, and approximately 0.39% of memory CD8 clonotypes were shared across several donors. Because the study included a small number of donors, the genetic and exposure-history diversity represented was limited.

The chain is assembled from TRBV5-1 and TRBJ1-4; TRBD1 is possibly the D segment (5 matching bases). What was sequenced was naive CD4+ T cells from PBMCs. This sample's cell subset or site label indicates: CD45RA+ positively selected. The receptor was derived from a man aged 18 to 35 in good health. Some clones in this sample may be carry-over from other donors' samples. The DNA sequence is given as TGCGCCAGCAGCCTTGACAGCCATAATGAAAAACTGTTTTTT. Translated, it reads CASSLDSHNEKLFF.